This T cell receptor (beta chain) was sequenced in a study of blood T cell repertoires in COVID-19. Background on the study: COVID-19 samples from acute and convalescent phases originated in the United States, Italy and Spain. T cells, B-cell-depleted T cells, or PBMCs supplied cDNA or gDNA.

The participants were between about 18 and 90 years old and came from some 23 US areas. Cohort 3 donors counted as recovered after two negative PCRs, clearance, or resolved symptoms. Here immunoSEQ multiplex PCR was the method, and the copy in TCRdb shows in-frame clones only, minus some. The table has 150,000 to 200,000 clones, about 88% seen once. The V gene end was trimmed by 3 bases and the J gene end by 6 bases; junction bases not matched to a gene: 4. Germline V gene lookup returns CDR1 SGHAT and CDR2 FQNNGV. The CDR3 is 15 amino acids. This TCR came from a woman under 30 who had recovered from COVID-19. V gene TRBV11-2 combines with J gene TRBJ1-5, with 11 positions matching TRBD1. Sequencing was carried out using PBMCs or T cells enriched from blood (not recorded which). The CDR3 nucleotides read TGTGCCAGCAGCTTGGGGACAGGGGGGCTTCAGCCCCAGCATTTT. Its protein is CASSLGTGGLQPQHF.